This TCR beta chain was recorded in a study of blood T cells in healthy people across ages. In this sample, this clonotype turned up a few times. As yet, its antigen is unknown. Together with a sample-barcoded 5' primer, a J-beta primer mix was included in a second PCR lasting about 7 to 11 cycles. TCRdb independently ran MiXCR on the 5' RACE reads; one entry per CDR3 protein. Of some 860,000 distinct CDR3 sequences in the sample, roughly 50% were seen once. Regarding the study as a whole: Unknown donor CMV status possibly confounded expanded clonotype changes.

Trimming pared 1 base from V and 5 bases from J, leaving 8 bases between. CDR1 is SGHTA and CDR2 is FQGNSA in the germline V gene. This CDR3 contains 14 residues. The rearrangement uses TRBV7-2 and TRBJ1-4; D is perhaps TRBD1 (6 bases). This TCR derives from a man aged 40-49 years in good health. The sample consisted of blood. The CDR3: CASSLDQGNEKLFF. CDR3 coding DNA: TGTGCCAGCAGCTTAGATCAGGGGAATGAAAAACTGTTTTTT.